These 27 T cell receptor beta chains were all obtained from the same sample, sequenced in a study of T cell changes during pregnancy in multiple sclerosis. Here immunoSEQ multiplex PCR was the method, and the copy in TCRdb shows in-frame clones only, minus some. The table shows approximately 21,000 clones, with 88% occurring only once. Specimen: CD8+ T cells from peripheral blood mononuclear cells, collected in the third trimester of pregnancy. The receptor set was obtained from a female donor in good health, enrolled as a control in a pregnancy study.

This chain connects TRBV28 to TRBJ2-5, with D unclear. This CDR3 contains 15 residues. CDR1 and CDR2 (germline): MDHEN, SYDVKM. Trimming left V 3 bases short and J 0 bases short, with 11 bases between. The CDR3 loop reads CASSFPARDQETQYF. CDR3 nucleotide sequence: TGTGCCAGCAGTTTTCCGGCCCGGGACCAAGAGACCCAGTACTTC.

This clone was detected once. V is TRBV27 and J is TRBJ1-1; 10 nucleotides agree with TRBD1. Germline loops: CDR1 MNHEY, CDR2 SMNVEV (reference sequence). The CDR3 is 17 amino acids. V gave up 1 base and J gave up 6 bases; unmatched junction bases: 11. CDR3: CASSLLGQGFFQAEAFF. CDR3 nucleotides: TGTGCCAGCAGTTTATTGGGACAGGGGTTTTTCCAAGCTGAAGCTTTCTTT.

The rearrangement joins TRBV10-2 to TRBJ2-7, with D perhaps TRBD1 (6 bases). The CDR3 is made up of 14 amino acids. Germline V lookup: CDR1 WSHSY, CDR2 SAAADI. V shed 3 bases and J shed 2 bases, with 11 bases lying between them. The DNA for the CDR3 is TGCGCCAGCAGTGATTGGGGGCGACCCTACGAGCAGTACTTC. Amino acid sequence: CASSDWGRPYEQYF.

The J gene is TRBJ2-3, the V gene TRBV7-8, with D possibly TRBD1 on 6 matching bases. Trimming took off 5 bases at V and 2 bases at J, with 11 bases between the two ends. The germline V gene encodes CDR1 SGHVS and CDR2 FQNEAQ. This CDR3 comprises 14 residues. The CDR3 region has the DNA TGTGCCAGCAGCGAAGACAGGCTCACAGATACGCAGTATTTT. It translates to CASSEDRLTDTQYF.

This sequence joins TRBV5-5 and TRBJ1-1, with TRBD1 matching over 8 bases. The CDR3 covers 16 residues. The V gene's germline CDR1 is SGHKS and CDR2 YYEKEE (reference sequence). The trim removed 2 bases at V and 5 bases at J, leaving 11 bases unmatched. The CDR3 DNA is TGTGCCAGCAGCTTCACCCGGGACAGGTTTGATACTGAAGCTTTCTTT. This translates into CASSFTRDRFDTEAFF.

This clone occurred many times. The rearrangement uses TRBV18 and TRBJ2-7; 11 bases match TRBD2. Germline CDR1 and CDR2: KGHSH and LQKENI. The junction had 6 bases not matched to a gene; V was cut back by 4 bases and J by 1 base. The CDR3 has 16 residues. The CDR3 here is CASSHTGTSGSYEQYF. DNA of the CDR3: TGTGCCAGCTCACACACCGGGACTAGCGGTTCCTACGAGCAGTACTTC.

The V call is TRBV7-3, the J call TRBJ2-1; D is uncertain. In germline, CDR1 is SGHTA, CDR2 FQGTGA. The CDR3 totals 14 residues. Trimming cost V 2 bases and J 5 bases, with 10 bases left between them. The DNA for the CDR3 is TGTGCCAGCAGCTTAGGTCAGGCCCACAATGAGCAGTTCTTC. The encoded protein is CASSLGQAHNEQFF.

This clone was picked up one time. The chain combines TRBV7-3 with TRBJ2-5, with 10 positions matching TRBD1. The CDR3 totals 15 residues. The germline CDR1 and CDR2 sequences are SGHTA and FQGTGA. V gave up 4 bases and J gave up 4 bases; unmatched junction bases: 6. In nucleotides, the CDR3 is TGTGCCAGCAGCTGGACAGGGGGGTCTGGAGAGACCCAGTACTTC. The encoded protein is CASSWTGGSGETQYF.

This clone was seen a few times. J is TRBJ1-1 and V is TRBV5-1; 8 nucleotides agree with TRBD1. The CDR3 has 15 amino acids. Germline-derived CDR1 and CDR2 are SGHRS and YFSETQ. With V trimmed by 0 bases and J by 3 bases, 4 bases remained unmatched. CDR3 DNA sequence: TGCGCCAGCAGCTTGGACGGACAGGGTTACACTGAAGCTTTCTTT. This encodes CASSLDGQGYTEAFF.

This chain uses TRBV15 with TRBJ1-1; maybe TRBD1 (6 bases). Germline-derived CDR1 and CDR2 are LNHNV and YYDKDF (reference sequence). Deletions cut 0 bases from V and 0 bases from J, with 11 bases between. The length of the CDR3 is 16 residues. CDR3 amino acids: CATSRERGGLNTEAFF. The CDR3 DNA follows: TGTGCCACCAGCAGAGAAAGAGGGGGATTGAACACTGAAGCTTTCTTT.

This chain connects TRBV7-8 to TRBJ2-5; 8 bases fit TRBD1. The germline V gene encodes CDR1 SGHVS and CDR2 FQNEAQ. The length of the CDR3 is 15 residues. V lost 5 bases and J lost 4; bases outside the gene matches: 9. DNA for the CDR3: TGTGCCAGCAGCATATCCAGGGGGCCTGCAGAGACCCAGTACTTC. This codes for CASSISRGPAETQYF.

This chain uses TRBV19 with TRBJ2-1, with D possibly TRBD2 on 5 matching bases. Trimming pared 1 base from V and 2 bases from J, leaving 6 bases between. Looked up from germline, CDR1 is LNHDA and CDR2 is SQIVND (reference sequence). CDR3 length equals 14 residues. The CDR3 DNA is TGTGCCAGTAGTATAGGAGGGCCCTACAATGAGCAGTTCTTC. It specifies CASSIGGPYNEQFF.

This sequence joins TRBV18 and TRBJ2-1; weak D call: TRBD2 (6 bases). The CDR3 is 16 residues long. The V gene lost 0 bases and the J gene lost 5 bases, with 14 bases spanning the gap. Germline values: CDR1 KGHSH, CDR2 LQKENI. CDR3 coding DNA: TGTGCCAGCTCACCACCTCCTAGCCGCGGGAACAATGAGCAGTTCTTC. Translating gives CASSPPPSRGNNEQFF.

The chain has TRBV18 and TRBJ2-6, with D tentatively TRBD1 (6 bases). The germline gives CDR1 KGHSH, CDR2 LQKENI. V gave up 2 bases and J gave up 5 bases, with 25 bases separating them. The CDR3 runs 20 residues. CDR3 in DNA: TGTGCCAGCTCACCATCGGTACGTTACGGGACACCTAGTCGGGCCAACGTCCTGACTTTC. Translation: CASSPSVRYGTPSRANVLTF.

This clone was detected many times. This chain links TRBV2 with TRBJ2-7; tentatively, D is TRBD1 (6 bases). The CDR3 has 15 residues. Trimming left V 6 bases short and J 3 bases short, with 18 bases between. Looked up from germline, CDR1 is SNHLY and CDR2 is FYNNEI. CDR3 sequence reads: CASRNPDRPLYEQYF. The DNA for the CDR3 is TGTGCCAGCAGAAACCCCGACAGGCCCCTCTACGAGCAGTACTTC.

V usage is TRBV5-8 and J usage is TRBJ1-6; the D is unclear. Trimming stripped 1 base from V and 6 bases from J, with 5 bases between. The germline V gene has CDR1 SGHTS and CDR2 YDEGEE. The CDR3 consists of 13 residues. The CDR3 protein is CASSLNSNSPLHF. CDR3 in DNA: TGTGCCAGCAGCTTGAACAGTAATTCACCCCTCCACTTT.

This chain joins TRBV30 and TRBJ2-7; D possibly corresponds to TRBD2 (6 bases). The germline V gene encodes CDR1 GTSNPN and CDR2 SVGIG (reference sequence). The V end lost 0 bases, the J end lost 3 bases, and 9 bases lay between the germline ends. The CDR3 runs 13 residues. The CDR3 loop reads CAWSVGGSYEQYF. CDR3 nucleotide sequence: TGTGCCTGGAGTGTTGGGGGGAGCTACGAGCAGTACTTC.

The chain uses TRBV6-5 and TRBJ1-4; D perhaps matches TRBD1 (6 bases). Germline assignment: CDR1 MNHEY and CDR2 SVGAGI. This CDR3 spans 14 amino acids. Trimming took off 6 bases at V and 10 bases at J, with 18 bases between the two ends. For the CDR3, the DNA is TGTGCCAGCAGCGACCGGGACACCCCGGGAAAACTGTTTTTT. Its translation: CASSDRDTPGKLFF.

This chain links TRBV4-2 with TRBJ2-6; 8 nucleotides agree with TRBD2. Germline V lookup: CDR1 LGHNA, CDR2 YNFKEQ. This CDR3 is built from 18 residues. V lost 6 bases, J lost 1 base, and 11 bases stayed unmatched. In nucleotides, the CDR3 is TGTGCCAGCAGTAGTCCGGGACTAGAATTTTCTGGGGCCAACGTCCTGACTTTC. Its protein product is CASSSPGLEFSGANVLTF.

The gene calls are TRBV5-6 and TRBJ2-3, with D unresolved. Trimming cost V 0 bases and J 1 base, with 6 bases left between them. The CDR3 length is 14 residues. CDR1 SGHDT and CDR2 YYEEEE come from the germline V gene. The CDR3 region has the DNA TGTGCCAGCAGCTTGGATCGCGGCACAGATACGCAGTATTTT. The encoded protein is CASSLDRGTDTQYF.

This clone came up a few times. This rearrangement joins TRBV20-1 to TRBJ2-1; no reliable D call. Trimming left V 8 bases short and J 5 bases short, with 10 bases between. Germline V lookup: CDR1 DFQATT, CDR2 SNEGSKA (reference sequence). This CDR3 contains 11 residues. The CDR3 spells CSSEWDNEQFF. Written as DNA, the CDR3 is TGCAGTAGCGAGTGGGACAATGAGCAGTTCTTC.

This chain joins TRBV5-4 and TRBJ2-7; D not resolved. V lost 2 bases and J 3 bases, leaving 9 bases between the germline ends. The CDR3 totals 13 residues. CDR1 SGHNT and CDR2 YYREEE come from the germline V gene (reference sequence). CDR3 bases: TGTGCCAGCAGCTTAAGCCAAAACTACGAGCAGTACTTC. Translation: CASSLSQNYEQYF.

The count of this clone is one. The V and J genes are TRBV19 and TRBJ1-1; no clear D gene. CDR3 length: 12 residues. Per the germline V gene, CDR1 is LNHDA and CDR2 is SQIVND (reference sequence). Between the trimmed V and J ends, which lost 4 bases and 2 bases, there was a span of 5 bases. In DNA, the CDR3 is TGTGCCAGTAGTAGCAGTAACACTGAAGCTTTCTTT. Translation gives CASSSSNTEAFF. The complete variable domain, with remaining parts taken from reference TRBV19 and TRBJ1-1, reads DGGITQSPKYLFRKEGQNVTLSCEQNLNHDAMYWYRQDPGQGLRLIYYSQIVNDFQKGDIAEGYSVSREKKESFPLTVTSAQKNPTAFYLCASSSSNTEAFFGQGTRLTVV.

V gene TRBV9 combines with J gene TRBJ2-3; a possible D gene is TRBD2 (6 bases). Trimming pared 3 bases from V and 10 bases from J, leaving 21 bases between. Germline-derived CDR1 and CDR2 are SGDLS and YYNGEE. The CDR3 has 15 residues. The CDR3 reads CASSAGLPSTRPQYF. The CDR3 bases are TGTGCCAGCAGCGCCGGACTACCTTCGACCCGTCCGCAGTATTTT.

The chain carries TRBV28 and TRBJ2-1, with D possibly being TRBD2 (6 bases). The CDR3 extends over 14 amino acids. The germline V gene encodes CDR1 MDHEN and CDR2 SYDVKM. Trimming took 6 bases from V and 7 from J, leaving 16 bases between them. CDR3 coding DNA: TGTGCCAGCAGCATGCCCGGGACTCTTAATGAGCAGTTCTTC. This codes for CASSMPGTLNEQFF.

J is TRBJ2-2 and V is TRBV10-3, with 7 bases lining up with TRBD2. The ends lost 5 bases at V and 1 base at J; junction bases unmatched: 7. The CDR3 extends over 16 amino acids. Germline CDR1 is ENHRY and CDR2 is SYGVKD. The CDR3 spells CAISRGGRVNTGELFF. Here the CDR3 DNA reads TGTGCCATCAGTCGGGGAGGGCGGGTGAACACCGGGGAGCTGTTTTTT.

The chain recombines TRBV4-3 with TRBJ1-1, with 7 bases matching TRBD1. The ends lost 4 bases at V and 1 base at J; junction bases unmatched: 9. This CDR3 is built from 16 residues. Germline values: CDR1 LGHNA, CDR2 YSLEER. CDR3 in amino acids: CASSRVTGTENTEAFF. The CDR3 DNA sequence: TGCGCCAGCAGCCGTGTCACTGGGACAGAGAACACTGAAGCTTTCTTT.